These T cell receptor beta chains were read from a single sample in a study of neoadjuvant anti-PD-1 for oral cavity cancer. The method was immunoSEQ multiplex PCR; TCRdb's version includes in-frame clones alone and lacks a portion of them. This table holds about 42,000 clones, 75% to 80% found once. The sample was PBMCs, taken after nivolumab (anti-PD-1) treatment. Every receptor here comes from a person between 40 and 85 years old with oral cavity squamous cell carcinoma. Each CDR3 is given with its conserved first and last residue. A D gene is named only where the DNA matches it firmly. Clone size is shown for a subset of rows, as once, few, many or a class of expanded clone.

CDR3: CASSPLAGGLDEQFF; DNA: TGTGCCAGCAGCCCTCTAGCGGGAGGCCTTGATGAGCAGTTCTTC; D: TRBD2; V: TRBV6-5; size: .; J: TRBJ2-1
CDR3: CASSPAPNSPLHF; DNA: TGTGCCAGCAGCCCCGCCCCTAATTCACCCCTCCACTTT; D: .; V: TRBV14; size: few; J: TRBJ1-6
CDR3: CAWRGTTRGAVF; DNA: TGTGCCTGGAGAGGGACCACACGGGGAGCTGTCTTT; D: .; V: TRBV30; size: .; J: TRBJ1-1
CDR3: CASSFGGISYEQYF; DNA: TGTGCCAGCAGTTTTGGCGGGATATCCTACGAGCAGTACTTC; D: .; V: TRBV28; size: .; J: TRBJ2-7
CDR3: CASSSTTNEQYF; DNA: TGTGCCAGCAGCTCGACGACAAACGAGCAGTACTTC; D: .; V: TRBV28; size: .; J: TRBJ2-7
CDR3: CASSFEDTQYF; DNA: TGCGCCAGCAGCTTCGAGGATACGCAGTATTTT; D: .; V: TRBV5-1; size: .; J: TRBJ2-3
CDR3: CASSQEGSGSTDTQYF; DNA: TGTGCCAGCAGCCAAGAAGGTAGCGGGAGCACAGATACGCAGTATTTT; D: TRBD2; V: TRBV4-2; size: .; J: TRBJ2-3
CDR3: CASSLARGFYEQYF; DNA: TGCGCCAGCAGCTTGGCCAGGGGGTTCTACGAGCAGTACTTC; D: TRBD1; V: TRBV5-1; size: few; J: TRBJ2-7
CDR3: CASSYGQVADTQYF; DNA: TGCGCCAGCAGCTATGGACAGGTCGCAGATACGCAGTATTTT; D: TRBD1; V: TRBV5-1; size: .; J: TRBJ2-3
CDR3: CASSLGGYGYTF; DNA: TGTGCCAGCAGCTTGGGCGGGTATGGCTACACCTTC; D: .; V: TRBV7-9; size: .; J: TRBJ1-2
CDR3: CASSYGRGRGTEAFF; DNA: TGTGCCAGCAGTTACGGTAGGGGGCGCGGGACTGAAGCTTTCTTT; D: TRBD1; V: TRBV6-5; size: .; J: TRBJ1-1
CDR3: CAIMGQRGRGSYEQYF; DNA: TGTGCCATCATGGGGCAGAGAGGAAGGGGCTCCTACGAGCAGTACTTC; D: .; V: TRBV10-3; size: once; J: TRBJ2-7
CDR3: CASTKMGGSKSDTQYF; DNA: TGTGCCAGCACTAAAATGGGCGGGAGTAAGTCAGATACGCAGTATTTT; D: TRBD2; V: TRBV5-4; size: .; J: TRBJ2-3
CDR3: CASSRILGTANQPQHF; DNA: TGTGCCAGCAGTCGCATATTAGGGACAGCTAATCAGCCCCAGCATTTT; D: TRBD1; V: TRBV28; size: few; J: TRBJ1-5
CDR3: CASSLAPGQGTEAFF; DNA: TGTGCCAGCAGCTTAGCGCCGGGACAGGGAACTGAAGCTTTCTTT; D: TRBD1; V: TRBV7-2; size: .; J: TRBJ1-1
CDR3: CASSTLSSGNTIYF; DNA: TGTGCCAGTAGTACACTGAGCTCTGGAAACACCATATATTTT; D: .; V: TRBV19; size: once; J: TRBJ1-3
CDR3: CASITGAGGTGGYTF; DNA: TGTGCCAGCATTACTGGGGCAGGAGGCACGGGTGGCTACACCTTC; D: .; V: TRBV6-5; size: .; J: TRBJ1-2
CDR3: CSVAPVAGVKNEQFF; DNA: TGCAGCGTTGCCCCCGTAGCGGGAGTAAAGAATGAGCAGTTCTTC; D: TRBD2; V: TRBV29-1; size: .; J: TRBJ2-1
CDR3: CASSLGTGVNTEAFF; DNA: TGTGCCAGCAGCTTAGGGACAGGGGTGAACACTGAAGCTTTCTTT; D: TRBD1; V: TRBV11-1; size: .; J: TRBJ1-1
CDR3: CASSLRGLAKNIQYF; DNA: TGTGCCAGCAGCTTGAGGGGATTAGCCAAAAACATTCAGTACTTC; D: .; V: TRBV5-6; size: few; J: TRBJ2-4
CDR3: CASSSTRLETQYF; DNA: TGTGCCAGCAGCTCAACTCGACTAGAGACCCAGTACTTC; D: .; V: TRBV7-7; size: .; J: TRBJ2-5
CDR3: CSAVSGRGHEQYF; DNA: TGCAGCGCCGTTAGCGGGAGAGGCCACGAGCAGTACTTC; D: TRBD2; V: TRBV29-1; size: .; J: TRBJ2-7
CDR3: CASSPVWGRASGELFF; DNA: TGTGCCAGTAGTCCTGTCTGGGGGAGGGCCTCCGGGGAGCTGTTTTTT; D: TRBD2; V: TRBV19; size: .; J: TRBJ2-2
CDR3: CASSSPGGQGYYGYTF; DNA: TGTGCCAGCAGTTCTCCCGGGGGACAGGGCTACTATGGCTACACCTTC; D: TRBD1; V: TRBV27; size: .; J: TRBJ1-2
CDR3: CASSLSLAGAEQYF; DNA: TGCGCCAGCAGCTTGAGTCTAGCGGGAGCCGAGCAGTACTTC; D: TRBD2; V: TRBV5-1; size: .; J: TRBJ2-7
CDR3: CSVEMQEYNYGYTF; DNA: TGCAGCGTTGAAATGCAGGAGTATAACTATGGCTACACCTTC; D: .; V: TRBV29-1; size: .; J: TRBJ1-2
CDR3: CASSEASPGNSNQPQHF; DNA: TGTGCCAGCAGTGAAGCGTCCCCAGGAAATAGCAATCAGCCCCAGCATTTT; D: .; V: TRBV2; size: .; J: TRBJ1-5
CDR3: CAIDVSYEQYF; DNA: TGTGCCATTGACGTCTCCTACGAGCAGTACTTC; D: .; V: TRBV6-4; size: .; J: TRBJ2-7
CDR3: CASAPQPGAGNEQFF; DNA: TGTGCCAGCGCTCCGCAGCCTGGGGCGGGGAATGAGCAGTTCTTC; D: .; V: TRBV7-9; size: .; J: TRBJ2-1
CDR3: CAIRWTGISYGYTF; DNA: TGTGCCATCAGATGGACAGGGATTAGCTATGGCTACACCTTC; D: TRBD1; V: TRBV10-3; size: .; J: TRBJ1-2
CDR3: CASSLGQVNTEAFF; DNA: TGTGCCAGCAGCTTAGGACAGGTGAACACTGAAGCTTTCTTT; D: .; V: TRBV7-6; size: .; J: TRBJ1-1
CDR3: CASSPPGQGALAKNIQYF; DNA: TGTGCCAGCAGCCCGCCGGGACAGGGGGCTCTAGCCAAAAACATTCAGTACTTC; D: TRBD1; V: TRBV11-2; size: .; J: TRBJ2-4
CDR3: CASSQRTGPMNTEAFF; DNA: TGTGCCAGCAGCCAAAGGACAGGGCCCATGAACACTGAAGCTTTCTTT; D: TRBD1; V: TRBV11-2; size: .; J: TRBJ1-1
CDR3: CASSAGVGDEKLFF; DNA: TGTGCCAGCAGTGCAGGGGTCGGGGATGAAAAACTGTTTTTT; D: .; V: TRBV2; size: .; J: TRBJ1-4
CDR3: CASSGDNSYEQYF; DNA: TGTGCCAGCAGCGGCGACAACTCCTACGAGCAGTACTTC; D: .; V: TRBV5-6; size: .; J: TRBJ2-7
CDR3: CASSEFNTGELFF; DNA: TGTGCCAGCAGCGAGTTTAACACCGGGGAGCTGTTTTTT; D: .; V: TRBV7-3; size: .; J: TRBJ2-2
CDR3: CASSSVSGREETQYF; DNA: TGCGCCAGCAGTTCTGTTAGCGGGAGGGAAGAGACCCAGTACTTC; D: TRBD2; V: TRBV5-1; size: .; J: TRBJ2-5
CDR3: CASARGRENTEAFF; DNA: TGCGCCAGCGCTAGGGGCAGGGAGAACACTGAAGCTTTCTTT; D: .; V: TRBV5-1; size: few; J: TRBJ1-1
CDR3: CATSVLGTGPNNEQFF; DNA: TGTGCCACCAGTGTTCTCGGCACAGGGCCTAACAATGAGCAGTTCTTC; D: .; V: TRBV15; size: .; J: TRBJ2-1
CDR3: CASSKDRGAPRNSPLHF; DNA: TGTGCCAGCAGTAAGGACAGGGGAGCGCCTAGGAATTCACCCCTCCACTTT; D: TRBD1; V: TRBV28; size: .; J: TRBJ1-6
CDR3: CASRSQGFGNSPLHF; DNA: TGTGCCAGCAGGTCACAGGGATTTGGTAATTCACCCCTCCACTTT; D: .; V: TRBV27; size: .; J: TRBJ1-6
CDR3: CSVERQGRRF; DNA: TGCAGCGTTGAAAGGCAGGGGAGACGCTTT; D: .; V: TRBV29-1; size: .; J: TRBJ1-1
CDR3: CASSIGQDQPQHF; DNA: TGTGCCAGTAGTATAGGCCAAGATCAGCCCCAGCATTTT; D: .; V: TRBV19; size: .; J: TRBJ1-5
CDR3: CSVTGARNTEAFF; DNA: TGCAGCGTCACCGGGGCCAGGAACACTGAAGCTTTCTTT; D: .; V: TRBV29-1; size: few; J: TRBJ1-1
CDR3: CASSSPGLTSSYEQYF; DNA: TGTGCCAGCAGTTCTCCGGGACTCACGAGCTCCTACGAGCAGTACTTC; D: .; V: TRBV27; size: once; J: TRBJ2-7
CDR3: CTSSQEYEQYF; DNA: TGCACCAGCAGCCAAGAATACGAGCAGTACTTC; D: .; V: TRBV1; size: .; J: TRBJ2-7
CDR3: CASSSGGLYEQYF; DNA: TGTGCCAGCAGTTCAGGGGGCCTCTACGAGCAGTACTTC; D: TRBD1; V: TRBV6-6; size: .; J: TRBJ2-7
CDR3: CASSEPADPRLHF; DNA: TGTGCCAGCAGTGAACCTGCGGACCCAAGACTCCACTTT; D: .; V: TRBV2; size: .; J: TRBJ1-6
CDR3: CASSSGISGANVLTF; DNA: TGTGCCAGCAGCTCAGGGATCTCTGGGGCCAACGTCCTGACTTTC; D: .; V: TRBV7-3; size: .; J: TRBJ2-6
CDR3: CASSLEQGNTIYF; DNA: TGCGCCAGCAGCTTGGAACAGGGAAACACCATATATTTT; D: .; V: TRBV5-1; size: .; J: TRBJ1-3